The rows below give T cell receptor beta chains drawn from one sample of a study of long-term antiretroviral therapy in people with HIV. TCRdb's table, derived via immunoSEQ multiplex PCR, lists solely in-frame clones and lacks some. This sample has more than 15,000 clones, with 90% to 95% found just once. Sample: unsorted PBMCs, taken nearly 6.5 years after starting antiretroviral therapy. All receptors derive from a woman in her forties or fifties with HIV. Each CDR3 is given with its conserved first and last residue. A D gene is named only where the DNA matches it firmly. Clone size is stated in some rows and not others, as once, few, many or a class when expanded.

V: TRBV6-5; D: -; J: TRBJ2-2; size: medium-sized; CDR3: CATSRQVSNTGELFF; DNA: TGTGCTACTTCCCGCCAAGTCTCGAACACCGGGGAGCTGTTTTTT
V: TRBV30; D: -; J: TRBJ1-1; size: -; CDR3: CAWSDGQGTEAFF; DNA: TGTGCCTGGAGTGACGGGCAGGGCACTGAAGCTTTCTTT
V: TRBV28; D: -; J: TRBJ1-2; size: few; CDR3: CASSPNMGYGYTF; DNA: TGTGCCAGCAGTCCAAACATGGGCTATGGCTACACCTTC
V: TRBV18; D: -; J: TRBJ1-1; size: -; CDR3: CASSQGMNTEAFF; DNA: TGTGCCAGCTCACAGGGGATGAACACTGAAGCTTTCTTT
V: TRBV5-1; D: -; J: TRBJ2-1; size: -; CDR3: CASSLAPDEQFF; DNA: TGCGCCAGCAGCTTGGCACCAGATGAGCAGTTCTTC
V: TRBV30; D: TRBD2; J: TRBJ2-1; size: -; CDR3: CAWSGPSGRAGNEQFF; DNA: TGTGCCTGGAGTGGTCCTAGCGGGAGGGCCGGCAATGAGCAGTTCTTC
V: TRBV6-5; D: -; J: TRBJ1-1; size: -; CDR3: CASTKPGANTEAFF; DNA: TGTGCCAGCACCAAACCGGGGGCGAACACTGAAGCTTTCTTT
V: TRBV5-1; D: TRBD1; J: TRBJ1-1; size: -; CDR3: CASSPRQGLNTEAFF; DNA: TGCGCCAGCAGCCCACGACAGGGGCTGAACACTGAAGCTTTCTTT
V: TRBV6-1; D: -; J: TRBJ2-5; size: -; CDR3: CASSEGSSSQGGQETQYF; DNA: TGTGCCAGCAGTGAAGGATCAAGCAGTCAGGGTGGGCAAGAGACCCAGTACTTC
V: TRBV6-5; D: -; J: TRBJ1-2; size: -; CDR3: CASSRVSRAGYTF; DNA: TGTGCCAGCAGTAGGGTGAGCCGGGCGGGCTACACCTTC
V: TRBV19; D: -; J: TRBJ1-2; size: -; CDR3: CASSIHLDSQSNYGYTF; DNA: TGTGCCAGTAGTATTCACCTTGACAGCCAATCTAACTATGGCTACACCTTC
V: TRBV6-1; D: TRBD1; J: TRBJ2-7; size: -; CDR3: CASRLPGQSDEQYF; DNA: TGTGCCAGCAGGCTTCCGGGACAGTCGGACGAGCAGTACTTC
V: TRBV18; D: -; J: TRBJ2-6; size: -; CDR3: CASSPASGANVLTF; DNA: TGTGCCAGCTCACCAGCGTCTGGGGCCAACGTCCTGACTTTC
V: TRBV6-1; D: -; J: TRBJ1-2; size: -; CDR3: CASSPNYGYTF; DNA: TGTGCCAGCTCCCCTAACTATGGCTACACCTTC
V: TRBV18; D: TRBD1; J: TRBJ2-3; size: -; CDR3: CASSGQGRTDTQYF; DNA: TGTGCCAGCTCCGGACAGGGTCGCACAGATACGCAGTATTTT
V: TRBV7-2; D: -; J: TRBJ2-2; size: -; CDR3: CASSLPPGELFF; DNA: TGTGCCAGCAGCTTACCCCCCGGGGAGCTGTTTTTT
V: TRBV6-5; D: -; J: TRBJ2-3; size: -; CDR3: CASSYSPGEEGDTQYF; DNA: TGTGCCAGCAGTTACTCGCCAGGGGAGGAAGGAGATACGCAGTATTTT
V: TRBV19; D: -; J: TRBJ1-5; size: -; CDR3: CASKGGIYSNQPQHF; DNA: TGTGCCAGTAAAGGTGGCATCTATAGCAATCAGCCCCAGCATTTT
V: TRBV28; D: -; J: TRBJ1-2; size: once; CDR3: CASNTGSHGYTF; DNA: TGTGCCAGCAATACGGGGTCCCATGGCTACACCTTC
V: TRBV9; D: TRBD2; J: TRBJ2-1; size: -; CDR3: CASSPFEREGPDEQFF; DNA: TGTGCCAGCAGCCCCTTTGAGCGGGAGGGTCCCGATGAGCAGTTCTTC
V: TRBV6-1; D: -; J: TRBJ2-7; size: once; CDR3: CASSESRNEQYF; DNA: TGTGCCAGCAGTGAATCGAGGAACGAGCAGTACTTC
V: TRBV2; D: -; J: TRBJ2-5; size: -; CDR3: CASFLAGAQYF; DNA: TGTGCCAGCTTTCTCGCTGGGGCCCAGTACTTC
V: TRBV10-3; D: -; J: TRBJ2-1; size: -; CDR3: CAISEPGGGNTYNEQFF; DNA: TGTGCCATCAGTGAACCGGGTGGGGGGAATACCTACAATGAGCAGTTCTTC
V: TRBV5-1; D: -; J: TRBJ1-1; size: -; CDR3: CASSPTMPDTEAFF; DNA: TGCGCCAGCAGCCCTACAATGCCGGACACTGAAGCTTTCTTT
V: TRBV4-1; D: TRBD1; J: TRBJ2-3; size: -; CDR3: CASSQSGTGVTDTQYF; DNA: TGCGCCAGCAGCCAATCCGGGACAGGGGTCACAGATACGCAGTATTTT
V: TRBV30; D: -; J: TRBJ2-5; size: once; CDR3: CAWSEGGQETQYF; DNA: TGTGCCTGGAGTGAGGGGGGCCAAGAGACCCAGTACTTC
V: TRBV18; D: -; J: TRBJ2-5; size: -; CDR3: CASSPPYQETQYF; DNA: TGTGCCAGCTCACCACCCTACCAAGAGACCCAGTACTTC
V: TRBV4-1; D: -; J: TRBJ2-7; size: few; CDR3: CASSQEPGDEQYF; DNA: TGCGCCAGCAGCCAAGAACCCGGCGACGAGCAGTACTTC
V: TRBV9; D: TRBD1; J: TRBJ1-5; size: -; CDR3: CASSGGTEHQPQHF; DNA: TGTGCCAGCAGCGGAGGGACAGAACATCAGCCCCAGCATTTT
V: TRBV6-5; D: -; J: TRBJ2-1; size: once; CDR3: CASSPTSNEQFF; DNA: TGTGCCAGCAGTCCGACTAGCAATGAGCAGTTCTTC
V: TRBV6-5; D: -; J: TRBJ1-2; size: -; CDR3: CASSYSKSQYYGYTF; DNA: TGTGCCAGCAGTTACTCGAAAAGCCAGTACTATGGCTACACCTTC
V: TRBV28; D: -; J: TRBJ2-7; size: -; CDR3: CASSHAGTAWKGQDDEQYF; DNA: TGTGCCAGCAGTCATGCCGGGACGGCCTGGAAGGGGCAAGATGACGAGCAGTACTTC
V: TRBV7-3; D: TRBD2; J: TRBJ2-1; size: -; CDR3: CASSFDSSGGNEQFF; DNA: TGTGCCAGCAGTTTTGACTCCAGCGGGGGCAATGAGCAGTTCTTC
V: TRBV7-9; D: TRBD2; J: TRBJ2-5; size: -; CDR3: CASSFGTTIQETQYF; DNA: TGTGCCAGCAGCTTCGGGACTACAATCCAAGAGACCCAGTACTTC
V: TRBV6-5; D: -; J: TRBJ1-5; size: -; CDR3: CASSYGPQGPQHF; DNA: TGTGCCAGCAGTTACGGCCCCCAAGGACCCCAGCATTTT
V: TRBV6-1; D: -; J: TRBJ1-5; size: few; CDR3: CASSVRNQPQHF; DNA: TGTGCCAGCAGTGTCCGCAATCAGCCCCAGCATTTT
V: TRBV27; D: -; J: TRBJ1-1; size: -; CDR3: CASRDPRRGEAFF; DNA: TGTGCCAGCAGGGATCCAAGGAGGGGCGAAGCTTTCTTT
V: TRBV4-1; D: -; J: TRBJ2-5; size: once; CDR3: CASSQVVGETQYF; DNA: TGCGCCAGCAGCCAAGTCGTAGGAGAGACCCAGTACTTC
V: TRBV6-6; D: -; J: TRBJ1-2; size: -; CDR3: CASSFDSPNYGYTF; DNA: TGTGCCAGCAGCTTTGACAGCCCTAACTATGGCTACACCTTC
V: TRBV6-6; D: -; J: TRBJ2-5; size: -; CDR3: CASSYGQIQETQYF; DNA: TGTGCCAGCAGTTACGGGCAGATCCAAGAGACCCAGTACTTC
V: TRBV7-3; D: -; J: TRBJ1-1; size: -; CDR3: CASSLRRDTEAFF; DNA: TGTGCCAGCAGCCTTCGAAGGGACACTGAAGCTTTCTTT
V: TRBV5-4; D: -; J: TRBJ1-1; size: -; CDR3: CASSFASYTEAFF; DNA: TGTGCCAGCAGCTTTGCTAGTTACACTGAAGCTTTCTTT
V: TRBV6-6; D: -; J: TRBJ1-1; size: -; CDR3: CASSYSGRLNTEAFF; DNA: TGTGCCAGCAGTTATTCGGGACGGTTGAACACTGAAGCTTTCTTT
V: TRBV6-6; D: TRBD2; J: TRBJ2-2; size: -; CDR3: CASRPGLAAAGELFF; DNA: TGTGCCAGCAGGCCTGGACTAGCGGCGGCCGGGGAGCTGTTTTTT
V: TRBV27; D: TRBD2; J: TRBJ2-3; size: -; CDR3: CASSLRGSADTQYF; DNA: TGTGCCAGCAGTTTGCGGGGGTCCGCGGATACGCAGTATTTT